The 26 T cell receptor beta chains presented below share a single source sample, sequenced in a study of PD-1 blockade in classical Hodgkin lymphoma. Clones were read by immunoSEQ multiplex PCR, and TCRdb kept only the in-frame ones, dropping some. The table has tens of thousands of clones, around 82% seen once. Specified time point: cycle 4 day 1 (C4D1), after less than 7 weeks of nivolumab. The patients all showed relapse after autologous stem cell transplantation, while their brentuximab vedotin exposure varied. The specimen was peripheral blood mononuclear cells (PBMCs), collected before the fourth cycle of nivolumab. The receptors originated from a human donor with classical Hodgkin lymphoma.

By share, this clone ranks as large. This chain joins TRBV7-2 and TRBJ2-1; D might be TRBD1 (5 bases). V was trimmed by 3 bases and J by 4 bases, leaving 7 bases between them. The CDR3 has 13 amino acids. Germline CDR1 reads SGHTA; CDR2 reads FQGNSA. The CDR3 region has the DNA TGTGCCAGCAGCTTCGGACAATACAATGAGCAGTTCTTC. As protein: CASSFGQYNEQFF. The full variable domain, completed using reference TRBV7-2 and TRBJ2-1, is GAGVSQSPSNKVTEKGKDVELRCDPISGHTALYWYRQSLGQGLEFLIYFQGNSAPDKSGLPSDRFSAERTGGSVSTLTIQRTQQEDSAVYLCASSFGQYNEQFFGPGTRLTVL.

V usage is TRBV6-4 and J usage is TRBJ2-3; D possibly corresponds to TRBD1 (5 bases). CDR3 size: 13 residues. Germline V lookup: CDR1 MRHNA, CDR2 SNTAGT. V lost 3 bases, J lost 1 base, and 5 bases lay in between. The CDR3 DNA follows: TGTGCCAGCAGTGAGGGGCGCACAGATACGCAGTATTTT. Its translation: CASSEGRTDTQYF.

The rearrangement links TRBV6-4 to TRBJ2-2; 7 bases align to TRBD1. Looked up from germline, CDR1 is MRHNA and CDR2 is SNTAGT. The CDR3 is 13 amino acids. V lost 4 bases, J lost 4 bases, and 0 bases stayed unmatched. CDR3 region: CASSGDSTGELFF. In DNA form, the CDR3 reads TGTGCCAGCAGTGGGGACAGCACCGGGGAGCTGTTTTTT.

This chain links TRBV6-1 with TRBJ1-1, with TRBD1 as a possible D gene (5 bases). Germline lookup yields CDR1 MNHNS and CDR2 SASEGT. Deletions cut 1 base from V and 1 base from J, with 7 bases between. The CDR3 runs 14 residues. The CDR3 coding sequence is TGTGCCAGCAGTGAAGTAGGGACGAACACTGAAGCTTTCTTT. Encoded protein: CASSEVGTNTEAFF.

The gene calls are TRBV7-2 and TRBJ1-3; D unresolved. The V gene lost 2 bases and the J gene lost 3 bases, with 14 bases spanning the gap. This CDR3 has 16 residues. Germline values: CDR1 SGHTA, CDR2 FQGNSA. The DNA for the CDR3 is TGTGCCAGCAGCTTAATCGCAGTGTCGAGTGGAAACACCATATATTTT. It encodes CASSLIAVSSGNTIYF.

The chain joins TRBV2 to TRBJ2-2, with 9 positions matching TRBD1. This CDR3 comprises 12 residues. Germline V gene lookup returns CDR1 SNHLY and CDR2 FYNNEI. The V gene end was trimmed by 8 bases and the J gene end by 7 bases; junction bases not matched to a gene: 2. Written as DNA, the CDR3 is TGTGCCAGCGGGACAGGGAACGGGGAGCTGTTTTTT. Protein sequence: CASGTGNGELFF.

This rearrangement joins TRBV2 to TRBJ2-1; weak D call: TRBD2 (6 bases). Germline-derived CDR1 and CDR2 are SNHLY and FYNNEI. The CDR3 contains 14 residues. The V end lost 8 bases, the J end lost 9 bases, and 20 bases lay between the germline ends. The CDR3 DNA reads TGTGCCAGCGAACCGGGACTGGTTTTATTTGAGCAGTTCTTC. As protein: CASEPGLVLFEQFF.

J is TRBJ1-1 and V is TRBV30; the D is unclear. CDR3 length: 12 residues. Trimming removed 6 bases at V and 8 bases at J, with 16 bases between. The germline V gene encodes CDR1 GTSNPN and CDR2 SVGIG (reference sequence). CDR3 protein: CACGSLGREAFF. CDR3 sequence (DNA): TGTGCCTGCGGGTCCTTGGGGAGGGAAGCTTTCTTT.

The chain uses TRBV5-6 and TRBJ2-3; 9 nucleotides align to TRBD2. Trimming removed 2 bases from V and 0 bases from J; junction bases left unmatched: 1. This CDR3 is built from 15 residues. Germline V gene lookup returns CDR1 SGHDT and CDR2 YYEEEE. The CDR3 loop reads CASSLAGGSTDTQYF. CDR3 DNA: TGTGCCAGCAGCTTAGCGGGAGGTAGCACAGATACGCAGTATTTT.

This sequence joins TRBV4-1 and TRBJ1-1, with D possibly matching TRBD1 (6 bases). The CDR3 loop spans 14 amino acids. Per the germline V gene, CDR1 is MGHRA and CDR2 is YSYEKL. V was cut by 3 bases and J by 6 bases, with 14 bases left in between. The CDR3 region is CASSHDTGRSEAFF. CDR3 bases: TGCGCCAGCAGCCATGACACAGGGAGGTCTGAAGCTTTCTTT.

A single count supports this clone. V gene TRBV5-1 combines with J gene TRBJ2-1; D is perhaps TRBD1 or TRBD2 (5 bases each). Germline CDR1 and CDR2: SGHRS and YFSETQ. The CDR3 runs 15 residues. V lost 4 bases, J lost 2 bases, and 13 bases lay in between. The CDR3 region is CASSTRDLTYNEQFF. CDR3 DNA: TGCGCCAGCAGCACCCGGGACCTCACCTACAATGAGCAGTTCTTC.

The chain links TRBV6-1 to TRBJ1-5, with D hard to call. Germline assignment: CDR1 MNHNS and CDR2 SASEGT. The CDR3 runs to 12 residues. Trimming removed 5 bases at V and 2 bases at J, with 4 bases between. The CDR3 protein is CASSQRNQPQHF. In DNA, the CDR3 is TGTGCCAGCAGTCAGCGCAATCAGCCCCAGCATTTT.

A word on this clone: One junction end does not reproduce the germline sequence, and a read error may be involved. This chain links TRBV5-1 with TRBJ1-1; D gene ambiguous. The CDR3 extends over 15 amino acids. Germline CDR1 SGHRS, CDR2 YFSETQ. The CDR3 sequence is CASTLTSFPSTEAFF. CDR3 nucleotide sequence: TGCGCCAGCACCTTGACATCCTTCCCTTCCACTGAAGCTTTCTTT.

The chain carries TRBV9 and TRBJ1-1, with D tentatively TRBD1 (5 bases). V lost 4 bases, J lost 6 bases, and 16 bases lay in between. The germline V gene encodes CDR1 SGDLS and CDR2 YYNGEE. CDR3 length: 14 residues. The CDR3 protein is CASSPPGGRAEAFF. CDR3 coding DNA: TGTGCCAGCAGCCCTCCTGGGGGGAGGGCTGAAGCTTTCTTT.

The chain is built from TRBV6-1 and TRBJ2-1, with 11 bases matching TRBD2. The junction had 8 bases not matched to a gene; V was cut back by 3 bases and J by 7 bases. This CDR3 has 16 residues. Looked up from germline, CDR1 is MNHNS and CDR2 is SASEGT. CDR3 coding DNA: TGTGCCAGCAGTGATTTAGCGGGGGGGCCACGGAATGAGCAGTTCTTC. This gives the protein CASSDLAGGPRNEQFF.

The chain links TRBV28 to TRBJ1-5, with no clear D. The CDR3 runs 14 residues. The V end lost 5 bases, the J end lost 0 bases, and 8 bases lay between the germline ends. Germline V lookup: CDR1 MDHEN, CDR2 SYDVKM. The DNA for the CDR3 is TGTGCCAGCAGTGCCACGATTAGCAATCAGCCCCAGCATTTT. Protein sequence: CASSATISNQPQHF.

In its sample, this clone was seen a few times. V is TRBV5-1 and J is TRBJ1-2; 7 bases align to TRBD1. The V and J ends lost 1 base and 6 bases, in that order; junction bases with no gene match: 3. The CDR3 spans 13 residues. CDR1 SGHRS and CDR2 YFSETQ come from the germline V gene. CDR3 loop: CASSLTGEHGYTF. For the CDR3, the DNA is TGCGCCAGCAGCTTGACAGGGGAGCATGGCTACACCTTC.

The chain combines TRBV6-5 with TRBJ2-2, with TRBD2 as a possible D gene (6 bases). Between the trimmed V and J ends, which lost 6 bases and 1 base, there was a span of 12 bases. Germline CDR1 reads MNHEY; CDR2 reads SVGAGI. This CDR3 spans 15 amino acids. This chain's CDR3 is CASRGLTRNTGELFF. CDR3 nucleotide sequence: TGTGCCAGCAGGGGACTGACCCGGAACACCGGGGAGCTGTTTTTT.

The CDR3 bases are TGCAGCGTTGAACGGGCCTATGGCTACACCTTC. It specifies CSVERAYGYTF. This chain uses TRBV29-1 with TRBJ1-2; D remains unclear. Germline V gene sequence: CDR1 SQVTM, CDR2 ANQGSEA. Trimming shortened V by 2 bases and J by 4 bases, and 5 bases separated the two germline ends. The CDR3 is 11 residues long.

This chain connects TRBV5-6 to TRBJ2-7; D call uncertain. Trimming left V 0 bases short and J 0 bases short, with 7 bases between. The CDR3 totals 14 residues. Germline-derived CDR1 and CDR2 are SGHDT and YYEEEE. CDR3 nucleotide sequence: TGTGCCAGCAGCTTGGGGCCGAGCTCCTACGAGCAGTACGTC. Translating it yields CASSLGPSSYEQYV.

The chain carries TRBV7-2 and TRBJ1-1, with TRBD1 matching over 8 bases. Germline loops: CDR1 SGHTA, CDR2 FQGNSA. V trimming: 5 bases; J trimming: 5 bases; junction bases outside the gene matches: 7. CDR3 length: 14 residues. CDR3 sequence reads: CASSPGTGGTEAFF. The CDR3 DNA sequence: TGTGCCAGCAGCCCCGGGACAGGTGGGACTGAAGCTTTCTTT.

This clone was recorded only once. The rearrangement links TRBV10-3 to TRBJ1-1; possible D gene TRBD1, 6 bases. Trimming took 4 bases from V and 4 from J, leaving 19 bases between them. Germline lookup yields CDR1 ENHRY and CDR2 SYGVKD. CDR3 size: 16 residues. Written as DNA, the CDR3 is TGTGCCATCAGTGGGGGGGGCCCGAGGTCGGGCACTGAAGCTTTCTTT. Translating gives CAISGGGPRSGTEAFF.

This chain connects TRBV6-5 to TRBJ1-1, with D possibly TRBD1 on 6 matching bases. The CDR3 runs to 14 residues. From germline, CDR1 is MNHEY and CDR2 SVGAGI. The V gene lost 0 bases and the J gene lost 5 bases, with 10 bases spanning the gap. The CDR3 region is CASSYSTGRTEAFF. The CDR3 DNA follows: TGTGCCAGCAGTTACTCAACAGGGAGGACTGAAGCTTTCTTT.

V and J are TRBV6-5 and TRBJ2-2, with 10 bases lining up with TRBD2. The germline gives CDR1 MNHEY, CDR2 SVGAGI. The CDR3 totals 15 residues. Losses at the gene ends were 7 bases for V and 1 base for J; bases not matched to a gene: 3. The CDR3 DNA reads as TGTGCCAGCATGAGACTAGCGGGGAACACCGGGGAGCTGTTTTTT. Translated: CASMRLAGNTGELFF.

The rearrangement joins TRBV9 to TRBJ1-5; D not certain. This CDR3 comprises 13 residues. Germline CDR1 reads SGDLS; CDR2 reads YYNGEE. V was cut by 0 bases and J by 7 bases, with 8 bases left in between. CDR3 sequence (DNA): TGTGCCAGCAGCGTAGCTCCGGGCCAGCCCCAGCATTTT. Residues: CASSVAPGQPQHF.

The chain couples TRBV5-4 to TRBJ2-5; 10 nucleotides align to TRBD1. CDR1 and CDR2 from the germline V gene are SGHNT and YYREEE (reference sequence). This CDR3 region has 15 residues. V lost 4 bases, J lost 5 bases, and 8 bases stayed unmatched. Written as DNA, the CDR3 is TGTGCCAGCAGCACCCGACAGGGGGCCTCGGAGACCCAGTACTTC. Translation gives CASSTRQGASETQYF.